The 32 T cell receptor beta chains listed next were all sequenced from one sample in a study of CD8 T cells in ankylosing spondylitis (dated 2017 in TCRdb). Library preparation employed 5' RACE. The instrument was an Illumina HiSeq 2500. Using fastp trimming at Q25 and MiXCR clonotype assembly, TCRdb reanalyzed the public sequencing data and kept in-frame beta chains. Each entry is one CDR3 protein sequence, shown with its most common DNA and genes. For this sample there are fewer than 50,000 distinct CDR3 sequences; about 10% appear just once. The ten top clones hold about 1.4% of the sample. The sequenced sample was blood, either unsorted or a sorted T cell fraction (not recorded which). These receptors originate from a male donor with ankylosing spondylitis or in good health (not recorded which).

This clonotype was recorded many times. The genes are TRBV5-4 and TRBJ1-1; 10 bases match TRBD1. This CDR3 spans 14 amino acids. Germline V gene sequence: CDR1 SGHNT, CDR2 YYREEE (reference sequence). The ends lost 7 bases at V and 3 bases at J; junction bases unmatched: 6. The CDR3 DNA sequence: TGTGCCAGCGCCCAGACAGGGGGCTACACTGAAGCTTTCTTT. It translates to CASAQTGGYTEAFF. The entire variable domain, with the rest obtained from reference TRBV5-4 and TRBJ1-1, is as follows: ETGVTQSPTHLIKTRGQQVTLRCSSQSGHNTVSWYQQALGQGPQFIFQYYREEENGRGNFPPRFSGLQFPNYSSELNVNALELDDSALYLCASAQTGGYTEAFFGQGTRLTVV.

This clonotype was observed at least ten times. The chain has TRBV29-1 and TRBJ2-7, with a tentative D call TRBD2 (5 bases). Germline V gene data show CDR1 as SQVTM and CDR2 as ANQGSEA. The CDR3 is 13 residues long. Trimming cost V 4 bases and J 2 bases, with 12 bases left between them. CDR3 amino acids: CSVGSSGTYEQYF. DNA of the CDR3: TGCAGCGTTGGAAGCTCGGGGACCTACGAGCAGTACTTC.

V and J are TRBV5-1 and TRBJ1-2; 7 nucleotides match TRBD1. Germline V gene sequence: CDR1 SGHRS, CDR2 YFSETQ. The CDR3 is 14 amino acids. The J segment lost 6 bases and the V segment lost 4 bases, leaving 9 bases of the junction unmatched. The CDR3 is CASSQQQGRDGYTF. DNA of the CDR3: TGCGCCAGCAGCCAACAACAGGGGCGGGATGGCTACACCTTC.

This clonotype has at least ten counts. The V and J genes are TRBV5-1 and TRBJ2-3; no clear D gene. From germline, CDR1 is SGHRS and CDR2 YFSETQ. The V gene lost 4 bases and the J gene lost 2 bases, with 17 bases spanning the gap. CDR3 length: 16 residues. CDR3 region: CASSKSGSSNTDTQYF. CDR3 sequence (DNA): TGCGCCAGCAGCAAATCCGGGTCCTCCAACACAGATACGCAGTATTTT. Drawing the rest from reference TRBV5-1 and TRBJ2-3, the complete variable domain is KAGVTQTPRYLIKTRGQQVTLSCSPISGHRSVSWYQQTPGQGLQFLFEYFSETQRNKGNFPGRFSGRQFSNSRSEMNVSTLELGDSALYLCASSKSGSSNTDTQYFGPGTRLTVL.

There are many counts of this clonotype. The genes are TRBV29-1 and TRBJ2-3; D possibly corresponds to TRBD2 (6 bases). Germline V CDR1 and CDR2: SQVTM, ANQGSEA. CDR3 size: 15 residues. Trimming removed 3 bases at V and 1 base at J, with 14 bases between. The CDR3 loop is CSVEVLRGRTDTQYF. For the CDR3, the DNA is TGCAGCGTTGAGGTCTTGCGGGGTCGCACAGATACGCAGTATTTT.

This clonotype was seen ten or more times. The J gene is TRBJ2-7, the V gene TRBV3-1; D is possibly TRBD1 (5 bases). CDR3 length equals 15 residues. Trimming removed 1 base at V and 3 bases at J, with 13 bases between. CDR1 is LGHDT, CDR2 YNNKEL, per germline (reference sequence). This CDR3 reads CASSQGPGSVYEQYF. The DNA for the CDR3 is TGTGCCAGCAGCCAAGGACCAGGGTCGGTCTACGAGCAGTACTTC.

This clonotype was seen at least ten times. The chain uses TRBV20-1 and TRBJ1-6, with TRBD1 identical over 9 bases. The CDR3 extends over 12 amino acids. Per germline, CDR1 DFQATT and CDR2 SNEGSKA (reference sequence). CDR3 in DNA: TGCGGAGCAGGGACAGGGAATTCACCCCTCCACTTT. Its translation is CGAGTGNSPLHF.

This clonotype turned up a few times. The J gene is TRBJ2-7, the V gene TRBV3-1, with D perhaps TRBD1 or TRBD2 (5 bases each). Trimming removed 4 bases at V and 3 bases at J, with 10 bases between. CDR1 LGHDT and CDR2 YNNKEL come from the germline V gene (reference sequence). This CDR3 is 13 amino acids long. CDR3 DNA sequence: TGTGCCAGCAGCCCGGGACCACTCTACGAGCAGTACTTC. Translating gives CASSPGPLYEQYF.

This clonotype has at least ten counts. This chain connects TRBV20-1 to TRBJ1-1; D might be TRBD1 (6 bases). Trimming took 1 base from V and 4 from J, leaving 16 bases between them. This CDR3 has 15 amino acids. Per germline, CDR1 DFQATT and CDR2 SNEGSKA (reference sequence). CDR3 region: CSARALQGVGTEAFF. The DNA of the CDR3 is TGCAGTGCTAGAGCGTTACAGGGAGTAGGCACTGAAGCTTTCTTT.

This clonotype was counted at least ten times. The V call is TRBV9, the J call TRBJ1-6; D is perhaps TRBD1 (5 bases). V was cut by 4 bases and J by 8 bases, with 16 bases left in between. The CDR3 covers 15 residues. The germline V gene encodes CDR1 SGDLS and CDR2 YYNGEE. This CDR3 reads CASSIDGTDYSPLHF. The CDR3 region has the DNA TGTGCCAGCAGCATAGACGGGACGGACTATTCACCCCTCCACTTT.

The sample holds many counts of this clonotype. The V call is TRBV10-3, the J call TRBJ2-3, with D perhaps being TRBD1 or TRBD2 (5 bases each). V lost 4 bases and J 2 bases, leaving 10 bases between the germline ends. The germline gives CDR1 ENHRY, CDR2 SYGVKD. This CDR3 region has 14 residues. CDR3 in DNA: TGTGCCATCAGTGGAGGGGCCCTCACAGATACGCAGTATTTT. Its translation: CAISGGALTDTQYF.

Many counts were recorded for this clonotype. The gene calls are TRBV29-1 and TRBJ2-1, with D perhaps TRBD2 (7 bases). Trimming took off 0 bases at V and 2 bases at J, with 14 bases between the two ends. CDR3 length: 16 residues. Germline V lookup: CDR1 SQVTM, CDR2 ANQGSEA. The CDR3 coding sequence is TGCAGCGTTGAAGATGGGGCGGGGGCAGCCTACAATGAGCAGTTCTTC. Translated, it gives CSVEDGAGAAYNEQFF.

This clonotype was counted ten times or more. V and J are TRBV5-1 and TRBJ1-4, with D tentatively TRBD1 (5 bases). The germline V and J ends were trimmed by 4 bases and 5 bases, with 18 bases remaining between them. The CDR3 extends over 16 amino acids. CDR1 is SGHRS, CDR2 YFSETQ, per germline. CDR3 region: CASSPPGGALNEKLFF. As DNA, the CDR3 is TGCGCCAGCAGCCCCCCGGGGGGAGCTTTAAATGAAAAACTGTTTTTT.

V and J are TRBV18 and TRBJ2-7; 12 positions agree with TRBD1. Germline V gene lookup returns CDR1 KGHSH and CDR2 LQKENI. The trim removed 2 bases at V and 0 bases at J, leaving 5 bases unmatched. This CDR3 is 17 amino acids long. CDR3 bases: TGTGCCAGCTCACCAGGGACAGGGGGCTCAAGCTCCTACGAGCAGTACTTC. Protein: CASSPGTGGSSSYEQYF.

V and J are TRBV27 and TRBJ2-7, with D tentatively TRBD1 (6 bases). The CDR3 runs 14 residues. Per germline, CDR1 MNHEY and CDR2 SMNVEV (reference sequence). V was trimmed by 5 bases and J by 6 bases, leaving 17 bases between them. The CDR3 sequence: CASSPRTGPSEQYF. CDR3 coding DNA: TGTGCCAGCAGTCCTAGAACAGGGCCTAGCGAGCAGTACTTC.

This clonotype showed up many times. The chain has TRBV29-1 and TRBJ1-2; 7 positions match TRBD1. V dropped 2 bases and J dropped 2; count of bases not matched to a gene: 11. The CDR3 extends over 16 amino acids. The germline V gene encodes CDR1 SQVTM and CDR2 ANQGSEA. As DNA, the CDR3 is TGCAGCGTTGAACCATTGGAACAGGGGTTGAACTATGGCTACACCTTC. As protein: CSVEPLEQGLNYGYTF.

In this sample, this clonotype turned up a few times. This chain links TRBV2 with TRBJ2-1; a weak D match, TRBD1 (5 bases). CDR1 SNHLY and CDR2 FYNNEI come from the germline V gene. The V end lost 4 bases, the J end lost 12 bases, and 10 bases lay between the germline ends. The length of the CDR3 is 11 residues. CDR3: CASSGRTRQFF. The CDR3 nucleotides read TGTGCCAGCAGTGGTCGGACACGGCAGTTCTTC. The full variable domain, its missing parts supplied by reference TRBV2 and TRBJ2-1, is EPEVTQTPSHQVTQMGQEVILRCVPISNHLYFYWYRQILGQKVEFLVSFYNNEISEKSEIFDDQFSVERPDGSNFTLKIRSTKLEDSAMYFCASSGRTRQFFGPGTRLTVL.

This clonotype appeared many times. The chain is built from TRBV5-1 and TRBJ2-1; D remains ambiguous. V lost 2 bases, J lost 0 bases, and 3 bases lay in between. The germline gives CDR1 SGHRS, CDR2 YFSETQ. This CDR3 region has 13 residues. This CDR3 reads CASSFDSYNEQFF. The CDR3 region has the DNA TGCGCCAGCAGCTTCGACTCCTACAATGAGCAGTTCTTC.

There are many counts of this clonotype. V and J are TRBV29-1 and TRBJ2-3; D is perhaps TRBD1 (5 bases). The CDR3 has 18 residues. V lost 1 base to trimming and J lost 0 bases, with 20 bases between them. The V gene's germline CDR1 is SQVTM and CDR2 ANQGSEA. The CDR3 is CSVEAVGAGGTSTDTQYF. The CDR3 bases are TGCAGCGTTGAAGCGGTTGGGGCTGGCGGCACTAGCACAGATACGCAGTATTTT.

The rearrangement joins TRBV29-1 to TRBJ1-1, with TRBD1 identical over 8 bases. The CDR3 is 14 residues long. V dropped 6 bases and J dropped 0; count of bases not matched to a gene: 6. CDR1 and CDR2 (germline): SQVTM, ANQGSEA. This chain's CDR3 is CSVVGQDMNTEAFF. CDR3 bases: TGCAGCGTAGTGGGACAGGACATGAACACTGAAGCTTTCTTT.

This clonotype occurred many times. The gene calls are TRBV15 and TRBJ2-2; D is ambiguous. The germline V and J ends were trimmed by 0 bases and 7 bases, with 9 bases remaining between them. CDR3 length equals 14 residues. CDR1 is LNHNV, CDR2 YYDKDF, per germline (reference sequence). The CDR3 DNA reads as TGTGCCACCAGCAGAGATTTGAACGGCGGGGAGCTGTTTTTT. It is translated as CATSRDLNGGELFF.

This clonotype was detected many times. V gene TRBV5-1 combines with J gene TRBJ1-1, with D possibly TRBD1 on 5 matching bases. This CDR3 is built from 15 residues. Germline V CDR1 and CDR2: SGHRS, YFSETQ. V dropped 1 base and J dropped 6 bases, with 16 bases sitting between them. The DNA for the CDR3 is TGCGCCAGCAGCTTGTACGGGGCCCCCGGAGCTGAAGCTTTCTTT. This encodes CASSLYGAPGAEAFF.

Of note for this clonotype: An end of the junction differs from the germline gene, which may be a read error. This chain uses TRBV14 with TRBJ2-2; D may correspond to TRBD1 or TRBD2 (5 bases each). Germline CDR1 SGHDN, CDR2 FVKESK. This CDR3 is 15 amino acids long. CDR3 nucleotide sequence: TGTGTCAGCAGCCAAGTACTTGGGGGATCCGGGGAGCTGTTTTTT. Translated, it gives CVSSQVLGGSGELFF.

This clonotype was seen many times. The rearrangement links TRBV29-1 to TRBJ2-3, with 8 bases aligning to TRBD1. J was trimmed by 3 bases and V by 6 bases; bases with no gene match: 8. Looked up from germline, CDR1 is SQVTM and CDR2 is ANQGSEA. CDR3 length: 14 amino acids. In DNA form, the CDR3 reads TGCAGCGTACCGGACAGGGCAAAGACAGATACGCAGTATTTT. It encodes CSVPDRAKTDTQYF.

In this sample, this clonotype turned up many times. The genes are TRBV29-1 and TRBJ2-2; perhaps D is TRBD1 or TRBD2 (5 bases each). Germline CDR1 SQVTM, CDR2 ANQGSEA. V was clipped by 3 bases and J by 0 bases, with 8 bases between them. There are 14 residues in the CDR3. The CDR3 loop reads CSVEGPANTGELFF. DNA for the CDR3: TGCAGCGTTGAGGGACCGGCGAACACCGGGGAGCTGTTTTTT.

In this sample, this clonotype turned up many times. CDR3 nucleotides: TGTGCCATCAGTGAGTCGAACGGGGGGTCCTATGGCTACACCTTC. Protein sequence: CAISESNGGSYGYTF. The gene calls are TRBV10-3 and TRBJ1-2, with D possibly matching TRBD1 (5 bases). This CDR3 is 15 amino acids long. V was pared by 0 bases and J by 4 bases, with 12 bases between. Germline CDR1 reads ENHRY; CDR2 reads SYGVKD.

This clonotype came up many times. V and J are TRBV6-5 and TRBJ2-3; D is undetermined. Per the germline V gene, CDR1 is MNHEY and CDR2 is SVGAGI. The CDR3 is 17 amino acids. The germline V and J ends were trimmed by 0 bases and 4 bases, with 17 bases remaining between them. CDR3 in amino acids: CASSYSGKNRRADTQYF. As DNA, the CDR3 is TGTGCCAGCAGTTACTCGGGGAAGAACCGCCGGGCAGATACGCAGTATTTT.

In this sample, this clonotype turned up many times. The gene calls are TRBV12-3 or TRBV12-4 and TRBJ1-3; the D gene is possibly TRBD1 (5 bases). This CDR3 comprises 15 residues. V lost 6 bases to trimming and J lost 5 bases, with 17 bases between them. The CDR3 nucleotides are TGTGCCAGCAGCCCCCTTGTGGGGGGTCGAAACACCATATATTTT. It yields the protein CASSPLVGGRNTIYF.

This clonotype was counted a few times. The chain couples TRBV11-3 to TRBJ2-7; 7 bases map to TRBD1. The CDR3 is 14 residues long. V was clipped by 1 base and J by 3 bases; unmatched bases: 3. Germline V gives CDR1 SGHNT, CDR2 YENEEA. The chain's CDR3 is CASSLGQGLYEQYF. In DNA, the CDR3 is TGTGCCAGCAGCTTAGGACAGGGTCTCTACGAGCAGTACTTC.

Of note for this clonotype: This may arise from a read error, as a much more abundant clone is one base away. J is TRBJ2-4 and V is TRBV15; 11 nucleotides match TRBD1. CDR1 and CDR2 (germline): LNHNV, YYDKDF (reference sequence). V dropped 5 bases and J dropped 3; count of bases not matched to a gene: 3. The CDR3 consists of 15 residues. The CDR3 DNA reads as TGTGCCACCAGCGAGGGACAGGGGGACAAAAACATTCAGTACTTC. Translated: CATSEGQGDKNIQYF.

There are many counts of this clonotype. The chain couples TRBV29-1 to TRBJ2-2, with D possibly matching TRBD1 (6 bases). Per germline, CDR1 SQVTM and CDR2 ANQGSEA. The CDR3 totals 14 residues. The ends were cut back, 3 bases at V and 3 bases at J, with 11 bases in the middle. The CDR3 spells CSVENREHTGELFF. CDR3 bases: TGCAGCGTTGAGAACAGGGAGCACACCGGGGAGCTGTTTTTT.

In this sample, this clonotype turned up a few times. The V call is TRBV20-1, the J call TRBJ1-5; D perhaps matches TRBD1 (5 bases). The CDR3 totals 13 residues. Germline values: CDR1 DFQATT, CDR2 SNEGSKA (reference sequence). V lost 1 base and J 6 bases, leaving 10 bases between the germline ends. The CDR3 here is CSARVGPGQPQHF. The CDR3 DNA reads TGCAGTGCTAGAGTGGGACCGGGTCAGCCCCAGCATTTT.